These T cell receptor beta chains were read from a single sample in a study of brain T cells in children with intractable seizures. Some clones are missing from TCRdb's copy, which holds only in-frame ones; the method was immunoSEQ multiplex PCR. The sample consists of about 8,000 clones, 65% to 80% of them appearing once. This sample comprised resected brain tissue, obtained at surgery. The receptor set was obtained from a boy less than two years old with tuberous sclerosis and intractable seizures. CDR3s include the opening cysteine and the closing phenylalanine or tryptophan. Each record gives: D gene, J gene, V gene, CDR3 length, clone size, CDR3 protein, CDR3 DNA. A D gene is named only where the DNA matches it firmly. Some rows have no size entry. The others give once, few or many, or a class for an expanded clone.

d_gene: NA
j_gene: TRBJ1-2
v_gene: TRBV6-6
len: 11
abundance: few
CDR3aa: CAIRLLAGYTF
CDR3nt: TGTGCCATCCGTTTGTTAGCGGGCTACACCTTC

d_gene: NA
j_gene: TRBJ1-2
v_gene: TRBV4-1
len: 13
abundance: NA
CDR3aa: CASSPVEDYGYTF
CDR3nt: TGCGCCAGCAGCCCGGTAGAGGACTATGGCTACACCTTC

d_gene: NA
j_gene: TRBJ1-1
v_gene: TRBV27
len: 14
abundance: few
CDR3aa: CASSLQSMNTEAFF
CDR3nt: TGTGCCAGCAGTTTACAGTCCATGAACACTGAAGCTTTCTTT

d_gene: NA
j_gene: TRBJ1-1
v_gene: TRBV19
len: 13
abundance: NA
CDR3aa: CASSITENTEAFF
CDR3nt: TGTGCCAGTAGTATTACAGAGAACACTGAAGCTTTCTTT

d_gene: NA
j_gene: TRBJ2-7
v_gene: TRBV9
len: 13
abundance: NA
CDR3aa: CASSDQQGYEQYF
CDR3nt: TGTGCCAGCAGCGACCAACAGGGCTACGAGCAGTACTTC

d_gene: TRBD2
j_gene: TRBJ2-1
v_gene: TRBV11-3
len: 19
abundance: NA
CDR3aa: CASSLDLALAGTLYNEQFF
CDR3nt: TGTGCCAGCAGCTTAGATCTGGCGCTAGCGGGGACCTTATACAATGAGCAGTTCTTC

d_gene: NA
j_gene: TRBJ2-3
v_gene: TRBV10-1
len: 13
abundance: NA
CDR3aa: CASSRGSTDTQYF
CDR3nt: TGCGCCAGCAGCCGGGGGTCCACAGATACGCAGTATTTT

d_gene: NA
j_gene: TRBJ1-2
v_gene: TRBV28
len: 11
abundance: NA
CDR3aa: CASRWAGGYTF
CDR3nt: TGTGCCAGCAGGTGGGCTGGTGGCTACACCTTC

d_gene: NA
j_gene: TRBJ2-2
v_gene: TRBV2
len: 15
abundance: NA
CDR3aa: CASSAQGRGTGELFF
CDR3nt: TGTGCCAGCAGTGCGCAGGGGAGGGGAACCGGGGAGCTGTTTTTT

d_gene: TRBD2
j_gene: TRBJ2-5
v_gene: TRBV6-5
len: 15
abundance: NA
CDR3aa: CASSWQRGVLETQYF
CDR3nt: TGTGCCAGCAGTTGGCAGCGGGGGGTTTTAGAGACCCAGTACTTC

d_gene: NA
j_gene: TRBJ2-5
v_gene: TRBV7-2
len: 14
abundance: NA
CDR3aa: CASSFQNKQETQYF
CDR3nt: TGTGCCAGCAGCTTCCAAAATAAACAAGAGACCCAGTACTTC

d_gene: TRBD1
j_gene: TRBJ1-4
v_gene: TRBV18
len: 16
abundance: NA
CDR3aa: CASSPAQGAFNEKLFF
CDR3nt: TGTGCCAGCTCACCAGCTCAGGGGGCGTTCAATGAAAAACTGTTTTTT

d_gene: NA
j_gene: TRBJ2-1
v_gene: TRBV20-1
len: 11
abundance: NA
CDR3aa: CSARFVNEQFF
CDR3nt: TGCAGTGCTAGGTTTGTCAATGAGCAGTTCTTC

d_gene: TRBD1
j_gene: TRBJ1-5
v_gene: TRBV28
len: 15
abundance: once
CDR3aa: CASSKGTGGPRAQHF
CDR3nt: TGTGCCAGCTCAAAGGGGACAGGGGGGCCTAGGGCCCAGCATTTT

d_gene: NA
j_gene: TRBJ1-5
v_gene: TRBV21-1
len: 14
abundance: NA
CDR3aa: CANRDRNTNQPQHF
CDR3nt: TGTGCCAACAGGGACCGTAATACCAATCAGCCCCAGCATTTT

d_gene: TRBD2
j_gene: TRBJ2-4
v_gene: TRBV5-1
len: 17
abundance: NA
CDR3aa: CASSLIAGGLAKNIQYF
CDR3nt: TGCGCCAGCAGCCTAATTGCGGGAGGGCTAGCCAAAAACATTCAGTACTTC

d_gene: NA
j_gene: TRBJ2-3
v_gene: TRBV7-2
len: 13
abundance: NA
CDR3aa: CASSPKVRDTQYF
CDR3nt: TGTGCCAGCAGCCCAAAAGTCCGGGATACGCAGTATTTT

d_gene: TRBD1
j_gene: TRBJ1-2
v_gene: TRBV6-5
len: 15
abundance: once
CDR3aa: CASKGQGTPTYGYTF
CDR3nt: TGTGCCAGCAAGGGACAGGGAACTCCTACCTATGGCTACACCTTC

d_gene: NA
j_gene: TRBJ2-5
v_gene: TRBV19
len: 16
abundance: NA
CDR3aa: CASSIGLRHVQETQYF
CDR3nt: TGTGCCAGTAGTATAGGACTGAGACACGTTCAAGAGACCCAGTACTTC

d_gene: NA
j_gene: TRBJ2-4
v_gene: TRBV29-1
len: 14
abundance: once
CDR3aa: CSVSTGLRSNIQYF
CDR3nt: TGCAGCGTATCAACTGGACTCCGAAGCAACATTCAGTACTTC

d_gene: TRBD1
j_gene: TRBJ2-7
v_gene: TRBV2
len: 14
abundance: NA
CDR3aa: CASSGDRGRWEQYF
CDR3nt: TGTGCCAGCAGCGGGGACAGGGGGCGGTGGGAGCAGTACTTC

d_gene: NA
j_gene: TRBJ1-3
v_gene: TRBV24-1
len: 12
abundance: NA
CDR3aa: CATSDLGQTIYF
CDR3nt: TGTGCCACCAGTGATTTGGGCCAGACCATATATTTT

d_gene: NA
j_gene: TRBJ1-2
v_gene: TRBV3-1/TRBV3-2
len: 14
abundance: NA
CDR3aa: CASSQKQSPYGYTF
CDR3nt: TGTGCCAGCAGCCAAAAACAGAGCCCCTATGGCTACACCTTC

d_gene: NA
j_gene: TRBJ2-4
v_gene: TRBV11-2
len: 14
abundance: few
CDR3aa: CASSFEWAKNIQYF
CDR3nt: TGTGCCAGCAGCTTCGAGTGGGCCAAAAACATTCAGTACTTC

d_gene: NA
j_gene: TRBJ2-6
v_gene: TRBV5-4
len: 16
abundance: NA
CDR3aa: CANGATGRPGANVLTF
CDR3nt: TGTGCCAACGGAGCGACAGGGAGGCCCGGGGCCAACGTCCTGACTTTC

d_gene: NA
j_gene: TRBJ2-1
v_gene: TRBV6-6
len: 12
abundance: NA
CDR3aa: CAIGLTYNEQFF
CDR3nt: TGTGCCATCGGACTCACATACAATGAGCAGTTCTTC

d_gene: TRBD1
j_gene: TRBJ1-2
v_gene: TRBV6-6
len: 12
abundance: medium-sized
CDR3aa: CAIRDSPYGYTF
CDR3nt: TGTGCCATTAGGGACAGTCCATATGGCTACACCTTC

d_gene: TRBD1
j_gene: TRBJ1-3
v_gene: TRBV27
len: 15
abundance: NA
CDR3aa: CASSPWTGEGNTIYF
CDR3nt: TGTGCCAGCAGCCCCTGGACAGGGGAGGGAAACACCATATATTTT

d_gene: TRBD1
j_gene: TRBJ1-3
v_gene: TRBV6-6
len: 15
abundance: NA
CDR3aa: CASRLDRGSGNTIYF
CDR3nt: TGTGCCAGCAGGTTGGACAGGGGCTCTGGAAACACCATATATTTT

d_gene: NA
j_gene: TRBJ1-4
v_gene: TRBV2
len: 12
abundance: few
CDR3aa: CASRDTPGKLFF
CDR3nt: TGTGCCAGCAGAGACACCCCTGGAAAACTGTTTTTT

d_gene: TRBD1
j_gene: TRBJ1-5
v_gene: TRBV28
len: 16
abundance: few
CDR3aa: CASSVIGQGVRQPQHF
CDR3nt: TGTGCCAGCAGCGTGATCGGACAGGGGGTAAGACAGCCCCAGCATTTT

d_gene: TRBD1
j_gene: TRBJ2-7
v_gene: TRBV5-1
len: 14
abundance: NA
CDR3aa: CASSLATGIYEQYF
CDR3nt: TGCGCCAGCAGCTTGGCGACAGGGATCTACGAGCAGTACTTC

d_gene: TRBD1
j_gene: TRBJ1-2
v_gene: TRBV7-8
len: 16
abundance: NA
CDR3aa: CASSLARDRSYYGYTF
CDR3nt: TGTGCCAGCAGCTTAGCACGGGACAGGAGTTACTATGGCTACACCTTC

d_gene: NA
j_gene: TRBJ2-1
v_gene: TRBV18
len: 14
abundance: NA
CDR3aa: CASSLGTGYNEQFF
CDR3nt: TGTGCCAGCTCACTTGGGACTGGCTACAATGAGCAGTTCTTC

d_gene: NA
j_gene: TRBJ1-1
v_gene: TRBV30
len: 11
abundance: NA
CDR3aa: CAGTTNTEAFF
CDR3nt: TGTGCCGGGACAACCAACACTGAAGCTTTCTTT

d_gene: NA
j_gene: TRBJ2-7
v_gene: TRBV12-3/TRBV12-4
len: 9
abundance: medium-sized
CDR3aa: CASSFQDGF
CDR3nt: TGTGCCAGCAGTTTTCAGGATGGCTTC

d_gene: NA
j_gene: TRBJ2-3
v_gene: TRBV19
len: 15
abundance: NA
CDR3aa: CASSMGASSVDTQYF
CDR3nt: TGTGCCAGTAGTATGGGTGCTAGTTCGGTAGATACGCAGTATTTT

d_gene: NA
j_gene: TRBJ1-2
v_gene: TRBV7-9
len: 14
abundance: NA
CDR3aa: CASSEGRGSYGYTF
CDR3nt: TGTGCCAGCAGCGAAGGCAGGGGATCCTATGGCTACACCTTC

d_gene: NA
j_gene: TRBJ2-7
v_gene: TRBV25-1
len: 13
abundance: NA
CDR3aa: CASSEDGTYEQYF
CDR3nt: TGTGCCAGCAGTGAGGACGGAACCTACGAGCAGTACTTC

d_gene: NA
j_gene: TRBJ1-6
v_gene: TRBV5-6
len: 15
abundance: NA
CDR3aa: CASSFRRGINSPLHF
CDR3nt: TGTGCCAGCAGCTTTCGTAGGGGTATCAATTCACCCCTCCACTTT

d_gene: TRBD2
j_gene: TRBJ2-3
v_gene: TRBV14
len: 16
abundance: few
CDR3aa: CASSQWTSGRGDTQYF
CDR3nt: TGTGCCAGCAGCCAATGGACTAGCGGGAGGGGAGATACGCAGTATTTT